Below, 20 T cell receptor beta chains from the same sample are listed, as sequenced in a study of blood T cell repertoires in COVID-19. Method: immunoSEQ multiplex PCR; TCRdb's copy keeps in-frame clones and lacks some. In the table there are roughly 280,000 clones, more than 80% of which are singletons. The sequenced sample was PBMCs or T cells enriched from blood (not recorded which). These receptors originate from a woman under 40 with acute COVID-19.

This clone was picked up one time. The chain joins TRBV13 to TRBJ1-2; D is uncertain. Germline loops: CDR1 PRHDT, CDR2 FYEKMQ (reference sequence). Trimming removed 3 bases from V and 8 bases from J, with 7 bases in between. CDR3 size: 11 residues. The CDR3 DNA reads TGTGCCAGCAGCTTGGAGGGCGGCTACACCTTC. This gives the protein CASSLEGGYTF. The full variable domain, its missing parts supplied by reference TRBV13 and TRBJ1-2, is AAGVIQSPRHLIKEKRETATLKCYPIPRHDTVYWYQQGPGQDPQFLISFYEKMQSDKGSIPDRFSAQQFSDYHSELNMSSLELGDSALYFCASSLEGGYTFGSGTRLTVV.

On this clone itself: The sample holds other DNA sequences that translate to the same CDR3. CDR3 in amino acids: CASSIGQGYEQYF. The CDR3 DNA follows: TGTGCCAGCAGTATAGGACAGGGATACGAGCAGTACTTC. This sequence joins TRBV2 and TRBJ2-7, with TRBD1 matching 8 bases. CDR3 length: 13 amino acids. The trim removed 5 bases at V and 4 bases at J, leaving 4 bases unmatched. Germline V lookup: CDR1 SNHLY, CDR2 FYNNEI.

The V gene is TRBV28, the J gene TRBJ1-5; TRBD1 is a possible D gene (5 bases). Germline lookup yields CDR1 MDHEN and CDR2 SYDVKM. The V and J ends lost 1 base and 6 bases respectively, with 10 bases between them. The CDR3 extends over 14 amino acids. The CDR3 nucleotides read TGTGCCAGCAGTTTATTAGGGGCGAGTCAGCCCCAGCATTTT. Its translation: CASSLLGASQPQHF.

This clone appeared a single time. The DNA of the CDR3 is TGTGCCAGCTCACCTAGTACTGCCTTAGGGGACATTCAGTACTTC. Translating gives CASSPSTALGDIQYF. This chain connects TRBV18 to TRBJ2-4, with a tentative D call TRBD1 (5 bases). This CDR3 spans 15 amino acids. The germline CDR1 and CDR2 sequences are KGHSH and LQKENI. V was cut by 3 bases and J by 8 bases, with 17 bases left in between.

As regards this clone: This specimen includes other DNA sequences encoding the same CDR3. CDR3 sequence (DNA): TGCGCCAGCAGCTTGGACATGGGACAGAACACTGAAGCTTTCTTT. This codes for CASSLDMGQNTEAFF. The V call is TRBV5-1, the J call TRBJ1-1; tentatively, D is TRBD1 (6 bases). Germline V gene lookup returns CDR1 SGHRS and CDR2 YFSETQ. CDR3 length equals 15 residues. V dropped 0 bases and J dropped 1 base, with 10 bases sitting between them.

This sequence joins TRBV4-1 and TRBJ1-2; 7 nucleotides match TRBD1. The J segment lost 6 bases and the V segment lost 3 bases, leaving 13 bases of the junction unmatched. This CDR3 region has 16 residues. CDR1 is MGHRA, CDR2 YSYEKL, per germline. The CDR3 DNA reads TGCGCCAGCAGCCACCCGGGACAGCGCCTCGGGCATGGCTACACCTTC. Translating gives CASSHPGQRLGHGYTF.

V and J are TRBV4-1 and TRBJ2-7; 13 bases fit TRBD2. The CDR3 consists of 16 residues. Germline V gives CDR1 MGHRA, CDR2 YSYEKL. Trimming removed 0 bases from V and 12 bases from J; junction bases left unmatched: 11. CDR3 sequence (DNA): TGCGCCAGCAGCCAAGATGGAATGGGACTAGCGGGATTTCTGTACTTC. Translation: CASSQDGMGLAGFLYF.

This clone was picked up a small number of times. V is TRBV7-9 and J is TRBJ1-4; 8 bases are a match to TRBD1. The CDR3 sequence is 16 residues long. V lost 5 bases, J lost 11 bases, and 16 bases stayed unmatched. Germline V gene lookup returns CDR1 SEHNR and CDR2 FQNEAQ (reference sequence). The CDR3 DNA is TGTGCCAGCAGCCCAAATCCGGGACAGGCCCTCGTCAAACTGTTTTTT. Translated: CASSPNPGQALVKLFF.

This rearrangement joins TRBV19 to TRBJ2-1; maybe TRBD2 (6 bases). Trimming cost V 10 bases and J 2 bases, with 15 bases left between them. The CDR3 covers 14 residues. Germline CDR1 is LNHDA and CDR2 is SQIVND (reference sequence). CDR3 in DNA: TGTGCCACTGGGACTCACCCTACCTACAATGAGCAGTTCTTC. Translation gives CATGTHPTYNEQFF. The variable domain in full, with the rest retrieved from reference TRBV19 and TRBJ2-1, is DGGITQSPKYLFRKEGQNVTLSCEQNLNHDAMYWYRQDPGQGLRLIYYSQIVNDFQKGDIAEGYSVSREKKESFPLTVTSAQKNPTAFYLCATGTHPTYNEQFFGPGTRLTVL.

CDR3 residues: CASSWGDSSEQYF. For the CDR3, the DNA is TGTGCCAGCAGCTGGGGTGACAGTAGCGAGCAGTACTTC. This chain uses TRBV11-2 with TRBJ2-7, with D tentatively TRBD1 (5 bases). The ends were cut back, 4 bases at V and 6 bases at J, with 13 bases in the middle. The CDR3 has 13 residues. Germline V CDR1 and CDR2: SGHAT, FQNNGV.

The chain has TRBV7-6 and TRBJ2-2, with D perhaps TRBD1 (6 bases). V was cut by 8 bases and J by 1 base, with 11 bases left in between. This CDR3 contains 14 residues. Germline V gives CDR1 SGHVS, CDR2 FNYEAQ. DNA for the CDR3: TGTGCCAGCCGCAGGACAGAGAACACCGGGGAGCTGTTTTTT. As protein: CASRRTENTGELFF.

Here the CDR3 DNA reads TGTGCCAGCAGTGAAATGACTAGTCCGAACACCGGGGAGCTGTTTTTT. Translated: CASSEMTSPNTGELFF. The genes are TRBV6-1 and TRBJ2-2; TRBD2 might be the D (6 bases). CDR3 length: 16 residues. V was clipped by 2 bases and J by 0 bases, with 10 bases between them. Germline CDR1 reads MNHNS; CDR2 reads SASEGT.

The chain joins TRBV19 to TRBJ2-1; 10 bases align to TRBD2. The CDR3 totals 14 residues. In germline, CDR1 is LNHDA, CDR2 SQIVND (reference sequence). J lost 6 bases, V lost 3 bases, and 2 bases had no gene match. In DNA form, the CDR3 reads TGTGCCAGTAGTATTTTAGCGGGAGGCAATGAGCAGTTCTTC. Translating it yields CASSILAGGNEQFF. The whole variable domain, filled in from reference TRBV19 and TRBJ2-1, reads DGGITQSPKYLFRKEGQNVTLSCEQNLNHDAMYWYRQDPGQGLRLIYYSQIVNDFQKGDIAEGYSVSREKKESFPLTVTSAQKNPTAFYLCASSILAGGNEQFFGPGTRLTVL.

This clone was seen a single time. CDR3 region: CASSPQAPGTSSYEQYF. The CDR3 DNA reads TGTGCCAGCTCACCACAGGCTCCCGGGACTAGCAGCTACGAGCAGTACTTC. The chain recombines TRBV18 with TRBJ2-7, with 9 nucleotides matching TRBD2. The CDR3 is made up of 17 amino acids. Germline-derived CDR1 and CDR2 are KGHSH and LQKENI. Trimming removed 1 base from V and 3 bases from J; junction bases left unmatched: 10.

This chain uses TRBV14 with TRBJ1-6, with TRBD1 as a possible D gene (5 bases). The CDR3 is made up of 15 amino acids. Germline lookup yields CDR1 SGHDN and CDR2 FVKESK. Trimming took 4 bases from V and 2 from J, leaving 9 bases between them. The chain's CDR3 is CASSPRAPYNSPLHF. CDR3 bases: TGTGCCAGCAGCCCCAGGGCACCCTATAATTCACCCCTCCACTTT.

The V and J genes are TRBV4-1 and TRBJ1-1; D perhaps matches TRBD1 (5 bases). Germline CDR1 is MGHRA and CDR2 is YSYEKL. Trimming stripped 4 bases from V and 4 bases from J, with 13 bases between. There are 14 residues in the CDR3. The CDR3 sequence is CASSPRDLGTEAFF. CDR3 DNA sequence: TGCGCCAGCAGCCCCCGGGACTTAGGCACTGAAGCTTTCTTT.

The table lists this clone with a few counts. The CDR3 sequence: CSAARTPYNEQFF. CDR3 nucleotide sequence: TGCAGCGCCGCACGGACACCTTACAATGAGCAGTTCTTC. The rearrangement links TRBV29-1 to TRBJ2-1, with D possibly matching TRBD1 (5 bases). Germline V gives CDR1 SQVTM, CDR2 ANQGSEA. This CDR3 spans 13 amino acids. The V end was cut by 7 bases, the J end by 4 bases, with 14 bases between.

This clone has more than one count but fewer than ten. CDR3 region: CASSLRLAGGGDTQYF. DNA for the CDR3: TGTGCCAGCAGCCTCCGGCTAGCGGGAGGAGGGGATACGCAGTATTTT. This rearrangement joins TRBV3-1 (or the pseudogene TRBV3-2) to TRBJ2-3, with 11 nucleotides matching TRBD2. The CDR3 loop spans 16 amino acids. The trim removed 4 bases at V and 6 bases at J, leaving 9 bases unmatched. Per the germline V gene, CDR1 is LGHDT and CDR2 is YNNKEL (reference sequence).

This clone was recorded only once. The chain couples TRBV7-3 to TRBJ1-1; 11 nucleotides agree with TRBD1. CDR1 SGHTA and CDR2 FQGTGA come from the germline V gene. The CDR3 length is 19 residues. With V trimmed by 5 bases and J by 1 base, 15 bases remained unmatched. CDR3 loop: CASSLGQGAGVPPNTEAFF. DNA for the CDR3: TGTGCCAGCAGCCTAGGACAGGGGGCCGGGGTTCCGCCGAACACTGAAGCTTTCTTT.

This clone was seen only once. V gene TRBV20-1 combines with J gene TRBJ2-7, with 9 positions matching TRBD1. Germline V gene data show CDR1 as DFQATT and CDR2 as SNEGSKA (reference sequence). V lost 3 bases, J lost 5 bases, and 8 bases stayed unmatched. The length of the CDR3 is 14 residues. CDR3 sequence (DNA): TGCAGTGCTAGTGGGGGGACAGGGTACGACGAGCAGTACTTC. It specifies CSASGGTGYDEQYF.